These 30 T cell receptor beta chains came from one sample sequenced in a study of T cells in Graves' hyperthyroidism and ophthalmopathy. Amplification of TCR beta CDR3 regions was performed using RNA transcripts as template. HTBI primers drove first-round RT-PCR of the TCR CDR3. TCRdb re-called the multiplex PCR reads through MiXCR, storing one row per CDR3 protein. The data show around 200,000 distinct CDR3 sequences, with 18% seen just once and about 45% held by the top ten. Sequenced material: blood. Source of these receptors: a man aged 40-49 years with Graves' hyperthyroidism.

The sample holds a few counts of this clonotype. The rearrangement joins TRBV12-3 or TRBV12-4 to TRBJ1-4, with a weak D call TRBD1 (6 bases). CDR3 length: 15 amino acids. Trimming removed 5 bases from V and 8 bases from J, with 18 bases in between. Here the CDR3 reads CASSGVTGLGEKLFF. Here the CDR3 DNA reads TGTGCCAGCAGTGGGGTCACAGGGTTAGGCGAAAAACTGTTTTTT.

At least ten counts were recorded for this clonotype. This chain connects TRBV5-1 to TRBJ2-7; tentative D call: TRBD1 (6 bases). The germline V gene encodes CDR1 SGHRS and CDR2 YFSETQ. This CDR3 has 15 amino acids. With 2 bases removed from V and 2 bases from J, the gap between germline ends came to 14 bases. CDR3 nucleotides: TGCGCCAGCAGCTTTACAGGGCAAGGAACCTACGAGCAGTACTTC. It codes for CASSFTGQGTYEQYF. The whole variable domain, filled in from reference TRBV5-1 and TRBJ2-7, reads KAGVTQTPRYLIKTRGQQVTLSCSPISGHRSVSWYQQTPGQGLQFLFEYFSETQRNKGNFPGRFSGRQFSNSRSEMNVSTLELGDSALYLCASSFTGQGTYEQYFGPGTRLTVT.

Only a few counts were recorded for this clonotype. The chain has TRBV7-9 and TRBJ2-3; D call uncertain. Germline V gene lookup returns CDR1 SEHNR and CDR2 FQNEAQ (reference sequence). The CDR3 has 16 amino acids. The germline V and J ends were trimmed by 5 bases and 6 bases, with 21 bases remaining between them. The CDR3 bases are TGTGCCAGCAGCATCTGGATAGGGCTCCGGTTTGATACGCAGTATTTT. Translation: CASSIWIGLRFDTQYF.

This clonotype was counted ten times or more. CDR3 protein: CASRGAGPVGQETQYF. In nucleotides, the CDR3 is TGTGCCAGCAGAGGAGCGGGGCCCGTGGGACAAGAGACCCAGTACTTC. The chain joins TRBV14 to TRBJ2-5, with 7 bases lining up with TRBD2. The V segment lost 6 bases and the J segment 2 bases; nucleotides outside the gene matches: 12. This CDR3 contains 16 residues. Germline-derived CDR1 and CDR2 are SGHDN and FVKESK.

The chain combines TRBV28 with TRBJ2-3; the D is unclear. Trimming left V 4 bases short and J 0 bases short, with 14 bases between. Germline values: CDR1 MDHEN, CDR2 SYDVKM. The CDR3 length is 16 residues. DNA of the CDR3: TGTGCCAGCAGTTCAGCCAGCAGCTCTAGCACAGATACGCAGTATTTT. Its translation is CASSSASSSSTDTQYF.

The sample holds many counts of this clonotype. The chain couples TRBV7-9 to TRBJ2-6; TRBD1 aligns across 7 bases. Trimming at V came to 4 bases and at J to 0 bases, leaving 9 bases not matched to a gene. This CDR3 spans 18 amino acids. Germline-derived CDR1 and CDR2 are SEHNR and FQNEAQ (reference sequence). In nucleotides, the CDR3 is TGTGCCAGCAGCTCACGCCAGGGGGAGACCTCTGGGGCCAACGTCCTGACTTTC. It translates to CASSSRQGETSGANVLTF.

This clonotype was seen ten or more times. The rearrangement links TRBV7-6 to TRBJ2-1, with 9 bases fitting TRBD2. The CDR3 consists of 17 residues. Germline V gives CDR1 SGHVS, CDR2 FNYEAQ. The junction had 10 bases not matched to a gene; V was cut back by 5 bases and J by 2 bases. CDR3 sequence reads: CASSQGLAGRTYNEQFF. In DNA form, the CDR3 reads TGTGCCAGCAGCCAGGGGCTAGCGGGGAGAACCTACAATGAGCAGTTCTTC.

This clonotype was seen at least ten times. The CDR3 is CASSRQISYEQYF. Written as DNA, the CDR3 is TGCGCCAGCAGTAGACAGATCTCCTACGAGCAGTACTTC. The genes are TRBV10-1 and TRBJ2-7; TRBD1 might be the D (5 bases). The germline V and J ends were trimmed by 5 bases and 0 bases, with 8 bases remaining between them. Germline V gene data show CDR1 as WNHNN and CDR2 as SYGVQD (reference sequence). The CDR3 contains 13 residues.

This clonotype was counted many times. The V gene is TRBV9, the J gene TRBJ1-1; 8 bases agree with TRBD1. This CDR3 contains 14 residues. Looked up from germline, CDR1 is SGDLS and CDR2 is YYNGEE. Germline trimming cut 2 bases from V and 1 base from J; bases unmatched to any gene: 1. The CDR3 bases are TGTGCCAGCAGCGTGACAGGGGCGAACACTGAAGCTTTCTTT. Residues: CASSVTGANTEAFF.

The sample holds a few counts of this clonotype. The CDR3 DNA follows: TGTGCCACCGCTTCCTCAGTCGATTCACCCCTCCACTTT. Translation: CATASSVDSPLHF. The J gene is TRBJ1-6, the V gene TRBV10-3, with D unresolved. The germline V gene encodes CDR1 ENHRY and CDR2 SYGVKD. V shed 10 bases and J shed 8 bases, with 15 bases lying between them. CDR3 length equals 13 residues.

This clonotype was seen ten or more times. The gene calls are TRBV6-5 and TRBJ2-1; 11 bases align to TRBD1. Germline assignment: CDR1 MNHEY and CDR2 SVGAGI. V dropped 0 bases and J dropped 5; count of bases not matched to a gene: 6. This CDR3 spans 17 amino acids. CDR3 sequence (DNA): TGTGCCAGCAGTTACTCATGGGACAGGGGGGTACACAATGAGCAGTTCTTC. Amino acids: CASSYSWDRGVHNEQFF.

This clonotype was detected only a few times. Here the CDR3 reads CASSPTGLNNSPLHF. The CDR3 DNA is TGTGCCAGCAGTCCGACAGGGTTGAATAATTCACCCCTCCACTTT. The chain is built from TRBV25-1 and TRBJ1-6; 7 bases are a match to TRBD1. J lost 5 bases, V lost 5 bases, and 6 bases had no gene match. The germline V gene encodes CDR1 MGHDK and CDR2 SYGVNS. The CDR3 loop spans 15 amino acids.

This clonotype was recorded a few times. This chain uses TRBV9 with TRBJ1-2; D is ambiguous. V lost 4 bases and J 2 bases, leaving 12 bases between the germline ends. The CDR3 has 14 residues. Germline assignment: CDR1 SGDLS and CDR2 YYNGEE. CDR3 nucleotide sequence: TGTGCCAGCAGCAGGTTGGGCGGAAACTATGGCTACACCTTC. Translation gives CASSRLGGNYGYTF.

In this sample, this clonotype turned up many times. V usage is TRBV20-1 and J usage is TRBJ1-1; D perhaps matches TRBD1 (5 bases). CDR1 and CDR2 (germline): DFQATT, SNEGSKA (reference sequence). V was shortened by 6 bases and J by 2 bases, with 13 bases between the two germline ends. There are 13 residues in the CDR3. The CDR3 spells CSARGRANTEAFF. The CDR3, as DNA: TGCAGTGCAAGGGGACGGGCTAACACTGAAGCTTTCTTT.

The chain recombines TRBV28 with TRBJ1-1, with TRBD1 as a possible D gene (6 bases). The CDR3 extends over 18 amino acids. Germline CDR1 is MDHEN and CDR2 is SYDVKM. The germline V and J ends were trimmed by 3 bases and 0 bases, with 20 bases remaining between them. The CDR3 DNA reads as TGTGCCAGCAGTTTTATGGGGTGGGGTGGACAGTTGAACACTGAAGCTTTCTTT. It translates to CASSFMGWGGQLNTEAFF.

This clonotype was observed a few times. V and J are TRBV7-9 and TRBJ2-7; 10 positions match TRBD1. The CDR3 extends over 14 amino acids. Per the germline V gene, CDR1 is SEHNR and CDR2 is FQNEAQ (reference sequence). V lost 2 bases to trimming and J lost 7 bases; unmatched junction nucleotides: 5. CDR3 loop: CASSLYGTGEEQYF. In nucleotides, the CDR3 is TGTGCCAGCAGCTTATATGGGACAGGGGAAGAGCAGTACTTC.

The chain couples TRBV19 to TRBJ1-2; TRBD1 agrees at 7 bases. V shed 7 bases, J shed 7 bases, and the junction held 6 bases outside the gene matches. From germline, CDR1 is LNHDA and CDR2 SQIVND (reference sequence). The CDR3 covers 12 residues. CDR3 DNA: TGTGCCAGTATGAGGGACAGTGCTGGCTACACCTTC. It specifies CASMRDSAGYTF.

This clonotype was observed at least ten times. The CDR3 is CASSGRQYEQYF. The CDR3 DNA reads TGTGCCAGCAGCGGCAGACAATACGAGCAGTACTTC. The chain joins TRBV3-1 to TRBJ2-7; D gene uncertain. The germline gives CDR1 LGHDT, CDR2 YNNKEL (reference sequence). The ends were cut back, 5 bases at V and 4 bases at J, with 9 bases in the middle. The CDR3 loop spans 12 amino acids.

Concerning this clonotype: This may arise from a read error, as a much more abundant clone is one base away. The chain is built from TRBV12-3 or TRBV12-4 and TRBJ1-5; 9 bases are a match to TRBD1. CDR3 length: 13 residues. CDR3 in amino acids: CASTGTGLQPRHF. The CDR3 coding sequence is TGTGCCAGCACCGGGACAGGGCTTCAGCCCCGGCATTTT.

This clonotype showed up just a few times. The chain carries TRBV7-3 and TRBJ2-3; D is possibly TRBD1 (6 bases). The CDR3 length is 14 residues. Trimming took off 2 bases at V and 5 bases at J, with 11 bases between the two ends. Germline loops: CDR1 SGHTA, CDR2 FQGTGA. The CDR3 here is CASSLAGVGDTQYF. The CDR3 coding sequence is TGTGCCAGCAGCTTAGCAGGGGTTGGAGATACGCAGTATTTT.

This clonotype was observed a handful of times. The chain's CDR3 is CASSQDAVEWQSGWKQYF. The CDR3, as DNA: TGCGCCAGCAGCCAAGATGCAGTGGAGTGGCAGTCGGGGTGGAAACAGTACTTC. The J gene is TRBJ2-5, the V gene TRBV4-1; a possible D gene is TRBD2 (5 bases). V gave up 0 bases and J gave up 11 bases, with 28 bases separating them. The germline V gene encodes CDR1 MGHRA and CDR2 YSYEKL. The CDR3 sequence is 18 residues long.

This clonotype was found many times. The chain is built from TRBV28 and TRBJ2-7, with TRBD1 matching over 8 bases. Germline V gene data show CDR1 as MDHEN and CDR2 as SYDVKM. V lost 4 bases, J lost 2 bases, and 7 bases stayed unmatched. This CDR3 contains 15 residues. The CDR3 coding sequence is TGTGCCAGCAGTTCCCTTGGACAGGGTCCCTACGAGCAGTACTTC. Translating it yields CASSSLGQGPYEQYF.

The table lists this clonotype with a count of one. The chain employs TRBV5-1 and TRBJ2-3; D possibly corresponds to TRBD1 (7 bases). The CDR3 runs 15 residues. V lost 1 base to trimming and J lost 4 bases, with 13 bases between them. Germline CDR1 and CDR2: SGHRS and YFSETQ. As DNA, the CDR3 is TGCGCCAGCAGCTTGTCAGGGGGGCCCGCAGATACGCAGTATTTT. This encodes CASSLSGGPADTQYF.

This clonotype was counted between two and nine times. This chain uses TRBV4-1 with TRBJ1-6; D not resolved. The CDR3 runs 14 residues. Trimming left V 4 bases short and J 10 bases short, with 14 bases between. CDR1 is MGHRA, CDR2 YSYEKL, per germline. CDR3 in DNA: TGCGCCAGCAGCCGCGGGAGGACCTCGTCACCCCTCCACTTT. This codes for CASSRGRTSSPLHF.

This clonotype turned up a few times. V and J are TRBV19 and TRBJ2-3; 9 bases align to TRBD2. Trimming at V came to 6 bases and at J to 4 bases, leaving 11 bases not matched to a gene. This CDR3 is built from 16 residues. Germline V lookup: CDR1 LNHDA, CDR2 SQIVND (reference sequence). The CDR3 is CASRARSGGWSDTQYF. The CDR3 nucleotides read TGTGCCAGTAGAGCTCGTAGCGGGGGTTGGTCAGATACGCAGTATTTT.

There are many counts of this clonotype. The chain is built from TRBV3-1 and TRBJ1-5; tentatively, D is TRBD1 (5 bases). This CDR3 is 13 amino acids long. The germline gives CDR1 LGHDT, CDR2 YNNKEL (reference sequence). V was clipped by 3 bases and J by 6 bases, with 9 bases between them. The CDR3 spells CASSQRRGQPQHF. CDR3 sequence (DNA): TGTGCCAGCAGCCAGAGAAGGGGTCAGCCCCAGCATTTT.

This clonotype has at least ten counts. The rearrangement links TRBV28 to TRBJ2-3, with 10 nucleotides matching TRBD2. CDR1 and CDR2 from the germline V gene are MDHEN and SYDVKM. V shed 6 bases, J shed 4 bases, and the junction held 10 bases outside the gene matches. This CDR3 has 16 residues. CDR3 DNA: TGTGCCAGCAGGGGCAATAGCGGGGGGTTTTCAGATACGCAGTATTTT. Encoded protein: CASRGNSGGFSDTQYF.

This clonotype was found many times. V and J are TRBV7-2 and TRBJ2-7, with no clear D. V was pared by 1 base and J by 1 base, with 17 bases between. CDR1 and CDR2 (germline): SGHTA, FQGNSA. The CDR3 is 17 amino acids. Here the CDR3 DNA reads TGTGCCAGCAGCTTAGTGAGTGGAATAATAGGGTCCTACGAGCAGTACTTC. Its translation is CASSLVSGIIGSYEQYF.

V gene TRBV5-1 combines with J gene TRBJ2-5; TRBD1 aligns across 8 bases. V gave up 4 bases and J gave up 5 bases; unmatched junction bases: 4. This CDR3 is built from 13 residues. Germline-derived CDR1 and CDR2 are SGHRS and YFSETQ. The CDR3 DNA reads as TGCGCCAGCAGCCTCCGACAGGGGGAGACCCAGTACTTC. Translated: CASSLRQGETQYF.

Many counts were recorded for this clonotype. The chain links TRBV6-2 or TRBV6-3 to TRBJ2-6; TRBD1 is a possible D gene (6 bases). Germline values: CDR1 MNHEY, CDR2 SVGEGT. This CDR3 comprises 17 residues. V shed 0 bases and J shed 0 bases, with 9 bases lying between them. The CDR3 here is CASSYSLGASGANVLTF. The CDR3 DNA is TGTGCCAGCAGTTACTCATTGGGGGCCTCTGGGGCCAACGTCCTGACTTTC.